Listed below are T cell receptor beta chains from one sample, sequenced in a study of blood T cells in healthy people across ages. From the 5' RACE reads, TCRdb called clonotypes with MiXCR, one entry per CDR3 protein. Found here are about a million distinct CDR3 sequences, roughly 50% of them singletons; the top ten hold 20% to 25%. The specimen sequenced was blood. The receptors shown here come from a woman aged 55-69 years in good health. The CDR3 runs from the conserved cysteine through the conserved F or W. A D gene is named only where the DNA matches it firmly. Size values are once, few and many counts, or a class for expanded clones, and some rows have none.

>TRBD1|TRBJ2-6|few|TRBV7-2
CASSFRDRRSGANVLTF
TGTGCCAGCAGCTTCAGGGACAGACGCTCTGGGGCCAACGTCCTGACTTTC
>NA|TRBJ1-6|NA|TRBV9
CASRRAGTPGPNSPLHF
TGTGCCAGCAGGCGCGCCGGGACCCCGGGCCCAAATTCACCCCTCCACTTT
>NA|TRBJ2-3|few|TRBV27
CASSWDLEADTQYF
TGTGCCAGCAGTTGGGATCTGGAGGCAGATACGCAGTATTTT
>NA|TRBJ2-5|NA|TRBV7-6
CASSHVGAIWQYF
TGTGCCAGCAGCCACGTAGGGGCTATTTGGCAGTACTTC
>NA|TRBJ2-7|NA|TRBV27
CASRRKGGLNNEQYF
TGTGCCAGCCGACGTAAAGGCGGCTTGAACAATGAGCAGTACTTC
>TRBD1|TRBJ2-5|many|TRBV3-1
CASSAKGAGETQYF
TGTGCCAGCAGCGCGAAGGGGGCGGGAGAGACCCAGTACTTC
>TRBD2|TRBJ2-3|few|TRBV7-2
CASSWAGGPVDTQYF
TGTGCCAGCAGCTGGGCGGGAGGGCCGGTAGATACGCAGTATTTT
>TRBD1|TRBJ2-1|few|TRBV2
CASPRDRDSYNEQFF
TGTGCCAGTCCCCGGGACAGAGACTCCTACAATGAGCAGTTCTTC
>NA|TRBJ2-1|NA|TRBV20-1
CSASLRPQGSEQFF
TGCAGTGCTAGCCTACGGCCCCAAGGGTCAGAGCAGTTCTTC
>TRBD1|TRBJ2-1|NA|TRBV11-3
CASSPAGTGDYEQFF
TGTGCCAGCAGCCCCGCTGGGACAGGGGACTATGAGCAGTTCTTC
>TRBD2|TRBJ2-7|few|TRBV4-3
CASSQSSGRANEQYF
TGCGCCAGCAGCCAGTCAAGCGGGAGGGCCAACGAGCAGTACTTC
>TRBD2|TRBJ2-5|few|TRBV7-2
CASSLKAGRAGKETQYF
TGTGCCAGCAGCTTAAAGGCGGGACGAGCGGGGAAAGAGACCCAGTACTTC
>TRBD2|TRBJ2-5|few|TRBV4-3
CASSLQWGGLETQYF
TGCGCCAGCAGCCTCCAGTGGGGAGGGTTAGAGACCCAGTACTTC
>NA|TRBJ2-3|few|TRBV28
CASSSRPLDRTDTQYF
TGTGCCAGCAGTTCCAGGCCGCTCGACAGAACAGATACGCAGTATTTT
>NA|TRBJ2-2|NA|TRBV20-1
CSARENTGELFF
TGCAGTGCTAGAGAGAACACCGGGGAGCTGTTTTTT
>TRBD2|TRBJ2-1|NA|TRBV7-9
CASSPLKREGYNEQFF
TGTGCCAGCAGCCCCTTAAAGCGGGAGGGGTACAATGAGCAGTTCTTC
>TRBD2|TRBJ2-1|NA|TRBV20-1
CSARDFGGSDSYNEQFF
TGCAGTGCTAGAGATTTTGGCGGGAGTGACTCCTACAATGAGCAGTTCTTC
>NA|TRBJ1-2|few|TRBV28
CASSAPTPRGYTF
TGTGCCAGCAGTGCACCAACCCCACGTGGCTACACCTTC
>NA|TRBJ1-1|NA|TRBV20-1
CSARVGGDTQNTEAFF
TGCAGTGCTAGGGTAGGGGGGGACACTCAGAACACTGAAGCTTTCTTT
>NA|TRBJ2-1|NA|TRBV7-2
CASSLEVGDPSYNEQFF
TGTGCCAGCAGCTTAGAGGTCGGTGATCCCTCCTACAATGAGCAGTTCTTC
>NA|TRBJ2-3|few|TRBV7-2
CASSLAPGDTQYF
TGTGCCAGCAGCTTAGCTCCGGGGGATACGCAGTATTTT
>TRBD1|TRBJ1-6|few|TRBV6-5
CASSYSRDSVSRDSPLHF
TGTGCCAGCAGTTACTCCCGGGACAGTGTGTCGAGGGACTCACCCCTCCACTTT
>NA|TRBJ2-7|NA|TRBV27
CASSLWVGQVDEQYF
TGTGCCAGCAGTTTATGGGTCGGGCAGGTCGATGAGCAGTACTTC
>NA|TRBJ1-2|NA|TRBV20-1
CSATVDYGYTF
TGCAGTGCTACAGTTGACTATGGCTACACCTTC
>NA|TRBJ2-7|many|TRBV14
CASSHWLTGYEQYF
TGTGCCAGCAGCCACTGGCTGACAGGTTACGAGCAGTACTTC
>TRBD2|TRBJ2-3|few|TRBV5-1
CASSSGREKGTQYF
TGCGCCAGCTCGAGCGGGAGGGAGAAGGGTACGCAGTATTTT
>NA|TRBJ2-1|NA|TRBV20-1
CSAPARSTAGNEQFF
TGCAGCGCCCCGGCGAGGAGTACCGCAGGAAATGAGCAGTTCTTC
>NA|TRBJ2-1|NA|TRBV5-1
CASSASPSRSYNEQFF
TGCGCCAGCAGCGCCAGCCCTAGCAGGTCCTACAATGAGCAGTTCTTC
>NA|TRBJ1-6|NA|TRBV7-2
CASSSYFPGLSNNSPLHF
TGTGCCAGCAGCTCTTATTTTCCGGGTCTTTCTAATAATTCACCCCTCCACTTT
>NA|TRBJ1-4|NA|TRBV29-1
CSATRKGSSEKLFF
TGCAGCGCCACCCGGAAGGGAAGTAGTGAAAAACTGTTTTTT
>TRBD2|TRBJ2-7|NA|TRBV4-1
CASSQETSGYEQYF
TGCGCCAGCAGCCAAGAGACTAGCGGCTACGAGCAGTACTTC
>TRBD1|TRBJ2-2|few|TRBV29-1
CSVGTGGTGELFF
TGCAGCGTCGGGACAGGAGGCACCGGGGAGCTGTTTTTT
>TRBD1|TRBJ2-7|NA|TRBV5-1
CASSWDSIYEQYF
TGCGCCAGCAGCTGGGACAGCATCTACGAGCAGTACTTC
>NA|TRBJ1-2|NA|TRBV7-2
CASSLKSGYGYTF
TGTGCCAGCAGCTTAAAGTCGGGCTATGGCTACACCTTC
>NA|TRBJ2-1|NA|TRBV7-2
CASSSRASNEQFF
TGTGCCAGCAGCTCACGGGCTAGCAATGAGCAGTTCTTC
>NA|TRBJ2-7|NA|TRBV6-6
CASRGDDEQYF
TGTGCCAGCAGGGGTGACGACGAGCAGTACTTC
>TRBD2|TRBJ2-3|NA|TRBV6-6
CASSYPLAGGTDTQYF
TGTGCCAGCAGTTACCCACTAGCGGGCGGCACAGATACGCAGTATTTT
>NA|TRBJ2-5|NA|TRBV9
CASSVGLEQAQETQYF
TGTGCCAGCAGCGTAGGTTTAGAGCAAGCCCAAGAGACCCAGTACTTC
>TRBD1|TRBJ2-7|NA|TRBV5-1
CASSIDRDYEQYF
TGCGCCAGCAGCATTGACAGGGACTACGAGCAGTACTTC
>TRBD2|TRBJ2-5|NA|TRBV5-5
CASSLAAGGEETQYF
TGTGCCAGCAGCTTGGCAGCGGGAGGAGAAGAGACCCAGTACTTC
>TRBD2|TRBJ2-5|NA|TRBV9
CASSHGTSGLTETQYF
TGTGCCAGCAGCCATGGGACTAGCGGCCTGACGGAGACCCAGTACTTC
>TRBD1|TRBJ2-4|few|TRBV28
CASSSTGVLNIQYF
TGTGCCAGCAGTTCTACAGGGGTGTTAAACATTCAGTACTTC
>TRBD2|TRBJ2-1|few|TRBV5-1
CASSTGLAYSYNEQFF
TGCGCCAGCAGCACGGGACTAGCTTACTCCTACAATGAGCAGTTCTTC
>TRBD1|TRBJ1-6|few|TRBV5-1
CASRTDRGENSPLHF
TGCGCCAGCAGGACGGACAGGGGGGAAAATTCACCCCTCCACTTT
>NA|TRBJ2-1|NA|TRBV30
CAWSVSVGDEQFF
TGTGCCTGGAGTGTGTCGGTAGGCGATGAGCAGTTCTTC
>NA|TRBJ2-3|NA|TRBV6-6
CASSYPGERFGKDTQYF
TGTGCCAGCAGTTATCCCGGCGAGCGGTTTGGGAAAGATACGCAGTATTTT
>TRBD2|TRBJ2-1|NA|TRBV4-1
CASSKTAGVVYNEQFF
TGCGCCAGCAGCAAAACGGCGGGAGTCGTCTACAATGAGCAGTTCTTC
>TRBD1|TRBJ2-7|NA|TRBV10-3
CAIKGTGSYEQYF
TGTGCCATCAAGGGGACAGGGTCTTACGAGCAGTACTTC
>NA|TRBJ2-7|NA|TRBV9
CASTQNQGSYEQYF
TGTGCCAGCACCCAAAATCAGGGCTCCTACGAGCAGTACTTC
>TRBD2|TRBJ2-3|few|TRBV27
CASTRAGPSDTQYF
TGTGCCAGCACCCGAGCGGGGCCTTCAGATACGCAGTATTTT
>TRBD2|TRBJ2-1|NA|TRBV14
CASSQRTGLAGWDEQFF
TGTGCCAGCAGCCAACGGACGGGACTAGCGGGATGGGATGAGCAGTTCTTC
>NA|TRBJ2-3|NA|TRBV15
CATSRDLSGTQYF
TGTGCCACCAGCAGAGATTTGTCAGGTACGCAGTATTTT
>NA|TRBJ1-1|few|TRBV4-1
CASSWAENTEAFF
TGCGCCAGCAGCTGGGCGGAGAACACTGAAGCTTTCTTT
>NA|TRBJ2-4|once|TRBV15
CATSRTEIIQYF
TGTGCCACCAGCAGGACAGAGATCATTCAGTACTTC
>TRBD2|TRBJ2-5|NA|TRBV20-1
CSARAAGGYGTQYF
TGCAGTGCTAGGGCAGCGGGAGGGTATGGGACCCAGTACTTC
>NA|TRBJ2-1|NA|TRBV5-1
CASSPRGDNEQFF
TGCGCCAGCAGCCCCAGAGGAGACAATGAGCAGTTCTTC
>NA|TRBJ1-1|NA|TRBV18
CASSLQFGGPNTEAFF
TGTGCCAGCTCACTTCAATTCGGGGGACCGAACACTGAAGCTTTCTTT
>TRBD2|TRBJ2-5|NA|TRBV4-3
CASSQLAGGRREETQYF
TGCGCCAGCAGCCAGCTAGCGGGAGGCAGAAGGGAAGAGACCCAGTACTTC
>TRBD1|TRBJ1-2|few|TRBV4-3
CASSQEGSGQGHGYTF
TGCGCCAGCAGCCAAGAAGGGTCAGGACAGGGTCATGGCTACACCTTC
>TRBD2|TRBJ2-1|few|TRBV20-1
CSARVDSGTQFF
TGCAGTGCTAGAGTTGACAGCGGGACTCAGTTCTTC